A single sample gave rise to the 25 T cell receptor beta chains below, sequenced in a study of human T cells and chemical hapten exposure. TCRdb ran MiXCR on the RACE reads and lists one entry per CDR3 protein. This table holds more than 75,000 distinct CDR3 sequences, over 7% found once. Noted time point: healthy volunteer bleed at 6 weeks. Total RNA came from unfractionated whole blood. Sequencing was done on a sample of whole blood. Receptors originate from a male donor in good health. Some clones in this sample may be carry-over from other donors' samples.

This clonotype was seen a handful of times. The chain combines TRBV6-2 or TRBV6-3 with TRBJ1-5; D gene ambiguous. CDR3 length equals 20 residues. The V and J ends lost 5 bases and 2 bases respectively, with 28 bases between them. Germline V gene sequence: CDR1 MNHEY, CDR2 SVGEGT. CDR3 sequence: CASSLLADGAQPYGNQPQHF. The CDR3 coding sequence is TGTGCCAGCAGTCTCCTTGCGGACGGAGCCCAACCGTACGGCAATCAGCCCCAGCATTTT.

This clonotype occurred a few times. The chain carries TRBV6-1 and TRBJ2-1; the D is unclear. The CDR3 covers 16 residues. The V gene lost 1 base and the J gene lost 0 bases, with 10 bases spanning the gap. Germline CDR1 reads MNHNS; CDR2 reads SASEGT. In DNA, the CDR3 is TGTGCCAGCAGTGAAGTTGTGGACCTCTCCTACAATGAGCAGTTCTTC. It encodes CASSEVVDLSYNEQFF.

This clonotype was counted only a few times. The CDR3 spells CASSVVGRGGTEAFF. CDR3 sequence (DNA): TGTGCCAGCAGCGTAGTTGGCAGGGGAGGAACTGAAGCTTTCTTT. The V and J genes are TRBV9 and TRBJ1-1, with a weak D call TRBD1 (6 bases). Trimming took off 0 bases at V and 5 bases at J, with 14 bases between the two ends. The CDR3 has 15 residues. CDR1 is SGDLS and CDR2 is YYNGEE in the germline V gene.

The chain links TRBV20-1 to TRBJ1-5; no firm D call. This CDR3 spans 15 amino acids. The V end was cut by 1 base, the J end by 5 bases, with 15 bases between. CDR1 DFQATT and CDR2 SNEGSKA come from the germline V gene (reference sequence). For the CDR3, the DNA is TGCAGTGCTAGAGTTAAGGGAGTGAGGCATCAGCCCCAGCATTTT. It codes for CSARVKGVRHQPQHF.

This clonotype was observed a handful of times. The chain joins TRBV12-3 or TRBV12-4 to TRBJ1-1; 7 nucleotides line up with TRBD1. The CDR3 sequence is 17 residues long. Trimming removed 7 bases from V and 0 bases from J; junction bases left unmatched: 14. The CDR3 DNA reads as TGTGCCAGCATCCATAAGGGGGCAGAATACATGAACACTGAAGCTTTCTTT. Its protein product is CASIHKGAEYMNTEAFF.

This clonotype was detected a few times. The J gene is TRBJ2-5, the V gene TRBV18; D not certain. V lost 4 bases and J lost 5, with 11 bases in between. Germline values: CDR1 KGHSH, CDR2 LQKENI. This CDR3 region has 13 residues. The CDR3 loop reads CASSRTVGETQYF. CDR3 DNA: TGTGCCAGCTCACGGACCGTAGGGGAGACCCAGTACTTC.

This clonotype was recorded a few times. The rearrangement joins TRBV6-5 to TRBJ1-6; D is undetermined. The CDR3 has 17 residues. V gave up 6 bases and J gave up 0 bases, with 15 bases separating them. Germline CDR1 is MNHEY and CDR2 is SVGAGI. CDR3 nucleotide sequence: TGTGCCAGCAGGACCCGAGGCTCGAGCTCCTATAATTCACCCCTCCACTTT. It specifies CASRTRGSSSYNSPLHF.

This chain uses TRBV6-5 with TRBJ2-3, with D maybe TRBD1 (6 bases). The CDR3 is 15 residues long. Germline V gives CDR1 MNHEY, CDR2 SVGAGI. Trimming removed 1 base from V and 0 bases from J, with 8 bases in between. The CDR3 region is CASSYLGASTDTQYF. CDR3 nucleotide sequence: TGTGCCAGCAGTTACTTGGGGGCGAGCACAGATACGCAGTATTTT.

The genes are TRBV6-5 and TRBJ2-5; D remains ambiguous. This CDR3 contains 14 residues. Trimming took off 0 bases at V and 5 bases at J, with 10 bases between the two ends. Germline V lookup: CDR1 MNHEY, CDR2 SVGAGI. The CDR3 coding sequence is TGTGCCAGCAGTTACTCGAAGCTGGAGGAGACCCAGTACTTC. Its protein is CASSYSKLEETQYF.

This clonotype was seen repeatedly, ten times or more. The chain is built from TRBV29-1 and TRBJ1-1, with a weak D call TRBD1 (5 bases). V lost 4 bases to trimming and J lost 0 bases, with 18 bases between them. The germline gives CDR1 SQVTM, CDR2 ANQGSEA. CDR3 length: 16 residues. The DNA for the CDR3 is TGCAGCGTTGGCTCGGCAGGGAACCTCATGAACACTGAAGCTTTCTTT. Translation gives CSVGSAGNLMNTEAFF.

The J gene is TRBJ2-1, the V gene TRBV6-2 or TRBV6-3; D gene unclear. Germline V gene data show CDR1 as MNHEY and CDR2 as SVGEGT. Trimming left V 2 bases short and J 6 bases short, with 11 bases between. CDR3 length: 14 residues. The CDR3 loop is CASSYPVLSNEQFF. The CDR3 DNA reads as TGTGCCAGCAGTTACCCTGTCCTTTCCAATGAGCAGTTCTTC.

The chain couples TRBV5-1 to TRBJ1-1, with 8 bases that match TRBD1. V lost 4 bases and J lost 0; bases outside the gene matches: 17. Germline V lookup: CDR1 SGHRS, CDR2 YFSETQ. This CDR3 has 19 amino acids. CDR3 DNA sequence: TGCGCCAGCAGCGTCAGACAGGGGACCCGGAGGGGAGTGAACACTGAAGCTTTCTTT. It encodes CASSVRQGTRRGVNTEAFF.

The V gene is TRBV12-3 or TRBV12-4, the J gene TRBJ1-5, with 10 bases fitting TRBD1. The CDR3 spans 15 residues. J lost 1 base, V lost 6 bases, and 3 bases had no gene match. The CDR3 nucleotides read TGTGCCAGCAGACAGACAGGGGGCAGCAATCAGCCCCAGCATTTT. Residues: CASRQTGGSNQPQHF.

The chain couples TRBV14 to TRBJ2-3, with D possibly being TRBD2 (6 bases). This CDR3 spans 12 amino acids. V was clipped by 8 bases and J by 0 bases, with 6 bases between them. Germline CDR1 and CDR2: SGHDN and FVKESK. The CDR3 here is CASGGSTDTQYF. The CDR3 nucleotides read TGTGCCAGCGGGGGGAGCACAGATACGCAGTATTTT.

The V gene is TRBV7-2, the J gene TRBJ1-1, with a weak D call TRBD1 (6 bases). The V end was cut by 5 bases, the J end by 5 bases, with 15 bases between. The CDR3 runs 14 residues. The V gene's germline CDR1 is SGHTA and CDR2 FQGNSA. CDR3 in DNA: TGTGCCAGCAGCCCGAGGACAGCCTTGACTGAAGCTTTCTTT. Amino acids: CASSPRTALTEAFF.

This clonotype was observed many times. The chain uses TRBV7-2 and TRBJ1-5; possibly TRBD1 for D (5 bases). CDR1 is SGHTA and CDR2 is FQGNSA in the germline V gene. Trimming pared 5 bases from V and 3 bases from J, leaving 8 bases between. The CDR3 loop spans 13 amino acids. As DNA, the CDR3 is TGTGCCAGCAGCGTACAGGCCAATCAGCCCCAGCATTTT. Translation gives CASSVQANQPQHF. Looking up the rest from reference TRBV7-2 and TRBJ1-5 gives the full variable domain: GAGVSQSPSNKVTEKGKDVELRCDPISGHTALYWYRQSLGQGLEFLIYFQGNSAPDKSGLPSDRFSAERTGGSVSTLTIQRTQQEDSAVYLCASSVQANQPQHFGDGTRLSIL.

This clonotype was picked up a small number of times. The rearrangement links TRBV20-1 to TRBJ1-2; D might be TRBD1 (6 bases). Trimming pared 0 bases from V and 0 bases from J, leaving 11 bases between. Germline V gene data show CDR1 as DFQATT and CDR2 as SNEGSKA (reference sequence). CDR3 length equals 15 residues. CDR3 DNA: TGCAGTGCTAGAGATCCGGGGGCTTCTAACTATGGCTACACCTTC. The encoded protein is CSARDPGASNYGYTF.

This clonotype has more than one count but fewer than ten. This rearrangement joins TRBV12-3 or TRBV12-4 to TRBJ1-5; 8 nucleotides align to TRBD1. V was clipped by 3 bases and J by 7 bases; unmatched bases: 5. The CDR3 is 14 residues long. The CDR3 spells CASSFGQGEQPQHF. The DNA for the CDR3 is TGTGCCAGCAGTTTCGGACAGGGCGAGCAGCCCCAGCATTTT.

The J gene is TRBJ2-4, the V gene TRBV3-1; D gene unclear. The V and J ends lost 2 bases and 0 bases respectively, with 2 bases between them. The CDR3 has 13 amino acids. The V gene's germline CDR1 is LGHDT and CDR2 YNNKEL (reference sequence). CDR3 loop: CASSQLAKNIQYF. The DNA of the CDR3 is TGTGCCAGCAGCCAATTAGCCAAAAACATTCAGTACTTC.

This clonotype was observed a handful of times. This chain connects TRBV20-1 to TRBJ1-3; D perhaps matches TRBD1 (5 bases). In germline, CDR1 is DFQATT, CDR2 SNEGSKA (reference sequence). The CDR3 length is 14 residues. Between the trimmed V and J ends, which lost 5 bases and 0 bases, there was a span of 11 bases. The CDR3 region has the DNA TGCAGTGCTGGGGACCAGAGCTCTGGAAACACCATATATTTT. Its translation is CSAGDQSSGNTIYF.

A few counts support this clonotype. This rearrangement joins TRBV6-5 to TRBJ2-3; 12 bases are shared with TRBD2. The V gene end was trimmed by 4 bases and the J gene end by 3 bases; junction bases not matched to a gene: 5. The CDR3 loop spans 16 amino acids. CDR1 is MNHEY, CDR2 SVGAGI, per germline. CDR3 nucleotides: TGTGCCAGCAGTTTTCAAGGACTAGCGGGGACAGATACGCAGTATTTT. This gives the protein CASSFQGLAGTDTQYF.

This chain connects TRBV2 to TRBJ2-3; 8 bases agree with TRBD2. Germline CDR1 and CDR2: SNHLY and FYNNEI. Losses at the gene ends were 3 bases for V and 2 bases for J; bases not matched to a gene: 10. This CDR3 region has 17 residues. DNA for the CDR3: TGTGCCAGCAGTGAGATGGAGGCGGGAGGCCCCACAGATACGCAGTATTTT. This sequence encodes CASSEMEAGGPTDTQYF.

Within the sample, this clonotype is medium-sized. The V call is TRBV7-9, the J call TRBJ1-2; TRBD1 agrees at 8 bases. The CDR3 covers 15 residues. Trimming took 3 bases from V and 2 from J; bases not matched to a gene: 5. The V gene's germline CDR1 is SEHNR and CDR2 FQNEAQ (reference sequence). CDR3 nucleotides: TGTGCCAGCAGCTTGCCGGGACAGGAGAACTATGGCTACACCTTC. Translating it yields CASSLPGQENYGYTF.

Ten or more counts support this clonotype. The chain recombines TRBV5-1 with TRBJ2-1; TRBD1 matches at 7 bases. Germline values: CDR1 SGHRS, CDR2 YFSETQ. The CDR3 is 15 residues long. Germline trimming cut 0 bases from V and 8 bases from J; bases unmatched to any gene: 8. The CDR3 DNA follows: TGCGCCAGCAGCTTGGAAAGGGGGCGCATGGATGAGCAGTTCTTC. It yields the protein CASSLERGRMDEQFF.

In its sample, this clonotype was seen many times. J is TRBJ2-6 and V is TRBV14; tentative D call: TRBD1 (6 bases). With 4 bases removed from V and 0 bases from J, the gap between germline ends came to 10 bases. CDR1 and CDR2 (germline): SGHDN, FVKESK. CDR3 length: 16 amino acids. CDR3 nucleotides: TGTGCCAGCAGCCCAGACAGGACCTCTGGGGCCAACGTCCTGACTTTC. Protein product: CASSPDRTSGANVLTF.